This TCR beta chain was identified during a study of T cells in Graves' hyperthyroidism and ophthalmopathy. CDR1 and CDR2 from the germline V gene are SGHVS and FQNEAQ. This CDR3 contains 13 residues. V was pared by 2 bases and J by 2 bases, with 7 bases between. Authors of the study amplified TCR beta CDR3 regions from RNA transcripts. A first-round RT-PCR of the TCR CDR3 used the HTBI primer set. MiXCR, run by TCRdb on the multiplex PCR reads, gives a single entry per CDR3 protein. The table lists 210,000 or so distinct CDR3 sequences, roughly 17% of them singletons, with around 50% in the top ten. This clonotype has at least ten counts.

The receptor's source is a man aged 50-60 years with Graves' hyperthyroidism. Specimen: blood. The V and J genes are TRBV7-8 and TRBJ2-7; D not certain. The CDR3 nucleotides are TGTGCCAGCAGCTTATACAGTCCCTACGAGCAGTACTTC. Translating gives CASSLYSPYEQYF.